Each of the 23 T cell receptor beta chains below was sequenced from the same sample in a study of identical twins (dated by TCRdb to between 2015 and 2016). Libraries came from 5' RACE. The instrument was an Illumina HiSeq 2000. The public reads were run again by TCRdb, first through fastp at Q25 and then through MiXCR, and only productive beta chains were kept. Every entry covers one CDR3 protein and lists the most common genes and DNA from its rows. The sample yields 420,000 or so distinct CDR3 sequences; about a fifth were counted once. The ten top clones hold 9% to 15% of the sample. Sequenced input: naive T cells sorted from blood. The cell subset or site label here, explained by the study, means: cells isolated with a human naive T-cell isolation kit. Source of these receptors: a man in his fifties in good health.

There are many counts of this clonotype. The V gene is TRBV5-1, the J gene TRBJ2-1; 7 bases match TRBD2. The CDR3 is made up of 15 amino acids. The junction had 6 bases not matched to a gene; V was cut back by 0 bases and J by 6 bases. Germline assignment: CDR1 SGHRS and CDR2 YFSETQ. For the CDR3, the DNA is TGCGCCAGCAGCTTGGATGGACTAGTGTCCAATGAGCAGTTCTTC. This sequence encodes CASSLDGLVSNEQFF.

The J gene is TRBJ1-1, the V gene TRBV30; TRBD1 might be the D (6 bases). Trimming pared 2 bases from V and 3 bases from J, leaving 10 bases between. In germline, CDR1 is GTSNPN, CDR2 SVGIG (reference sequence). The CDR3 loop spans 13 amino acids. CDR3 bases: TGTGCCTGGAGTACAGGGTTGGACACTGAAGCTTTCTTT. Translating it yields CAWSTGLDTEAFF. The full variable domain, in which reference TRBV30 and TRBJ1-1 provide the parts outside the CDR3, is SQTIHQWPATLVQPVGSPLSLECTVEGTSNPNLYWYRQAAGRGLQLLFYSVGIGQISSEVPQNLSASRPQDRQFILSSKKLLLSDSGFYLCAWSTGLDTEAFFGQGTRLTVV.

This clonotype was picked up many times. The rearrangement links TRBV12-3 or TRBV12-4 to TRBJ2-7, with a possible D match to TRBD1 (5 bases). This CDR3 has 14 residues. V lost 7 bases, J lost 2 bases, and 15 bases lay in between. CDR3 protein: CASTFQGAPYEQYF. Here the CDR3 DNA reads TGTGCCAGCACCTTCCAGGGCGCCCCCTACGAGCAGTACTTC.

The chain links TRBV5-1 to TRBJ2-5; 10 nucleotides line up with TRBD2. The CDR3 spans 15 residues. Unmatched junction bases numbered 9, after V lost 4 bases and J lost 6 bases. Germline V gene sequence: CDR1 SGHRS, CDR2 YFSETQ. CDR3 DNA sequence: TGCGCCAGCAGCCCCCTAGCGGGGGAAGGAAAGACCCAGTACTTC. Translated: CASSPLAGEGKTQYF.

This clonotype was detected only a few times. The genes are TRBV7-8 and TRBJ2-3, with D maybe TRBD1 (6 bases). Germline assignment: CDR1 SGHVS and CDR2 FQNEAQ. There are 18 residues in the CDR3. Trimming stripped 5 bases from V and 5 bases from J, with 26 bases between. The CDR3 loop is CASSPEFGQGMSGDTQYF. The CDR3 bases are TGTGCCAGCAGCCCCGAGTTCGGGCAGGGGATGAGTGGAGATACGCAGTATTTT.

In its sample, this clonotype was seen many times. This chain links TRBV12-3 or TRBV12-4 with TRBJ2-1; TRBD1 matches at 8 bases. V lost 2 bases, J lost 5 bases, and 5 bases stayed unmatched. The CDR3 has 15 residues. The CDR3 nucleotides read TGTGCCAGCAGTTTATATCACAGGGGGGACAATGAGCAGTTCTTC. This encodes CASSLYHRGDNEQFF.

V and J are TRBV19 and TRBJ2-7; the match to TRBD2 covers 10 bases. CDR3 length: 14 amino acids. J gave up 4 bases and V 6 bases, and 6 bases lay outside the gene matches. Germline CDR1 is LNHDA and CDR2 is SQIVND (reference sequence). The CDR3 loop reads CASSRLAGEYEQYF. The CDR3 coding sequence is TGTGCCAGTAGCCGGCTAGCGGGAGAGTACGAGCAGTACTTC.

This clonotype was observed at least ten times. This chain uses TRBV11-1 with TRBJ2-7, with a possible D match to TRBD1 (6 bases). Germline V gene data show CDR1 as SGHAT and CDR2 as FQDESV (reference sequence). The V end lost 0 bases, the J end lost 1 base, and 19 bases lay between the germline ends. The CDR3 runs 18 residues. Here the CDR3 reads CASSLAPSAGALSYEQYF. Written as DNA, the CDR3 is TGTGCCAGCAGCTTAGCGCCCTCGGCAGGGGCCCTATCCTACGAGCAGTACTTC.

The chain recombines TRBV19 with TRBJ1-1; weak D call: TRBD1 (5 bases). With 6 bases removed from V and 0 bases from J, the gap between germline ends came to 11 bases. Germline V gene data show CDR1 as LNHDA and CDR2 as SQIVND (reference sequence). CDR3 length: 14 amino acids. The DNA of the CDR3 is TGTGCCAGTAGCTCCCAGGGTATGAACACTGAAGCTTTCTTT. It translates to CASSSQGMNTEAFF. The whole variable domain, filled in from reference TRBV19 and TRBJ1-1, reads DGGITQSPKYLFRKEGQNVTLSCEQNLNHDAMYWYRQDPGQGLRLIYYSQIVNDFQKGDIAEGYSVSREKKESFPLTVTSAQKNPTAFYLCASSSQGMNTEAFFGQGTRLTVV.

Remarks on this clonotype: With a much larger clone just one base away, this may be a read error. V gene TRBV20-1 combines with J gene TRBJ2-2; no firm D call. CDR1 DFQATT and CDR2 SNEGSKA come from the germline V gene (reference sequence). CDR3 size: 16 residues. Trimming pared 0 bases from V and 3 bases from J, leaving 14 bases between. This chain's CDR3 is CSARDGQASHTGELFF. For the CDR3, the DNA is TGCAGTGCTAGAGATGGGCAGGCATCTCACACCGGGGAGCTGTTTTTT.

V and J are TRBV7-8 and TRBJ1-1; D is unclear. The CDR3 is 14 amino acids. The ends were cut back, 5 bases at V and 1 base at J, with 11 bases in the middle. Germline V lookup: CDR1 SGHVS, CDR2 FQNEAQ. The CDR3 reads CASSPETGNTEAFF. CDR3 nucleotides: TGTGCCAGCAGCCCAGAGACGGGGAACACTGAAGCTTTCTTT.

Many counts were recorded for this clonotype. This chain uses TRBV5-1 with TRBJ1-6; D might be TRBD1 (5 bases). The germline V gene encodes CDR1 SGHRS and CDR2 YFSETQ. The V end lost 4 bases, the J end lost 7 bases, and 15 bases lay between the germline ends. This CDR3 contains 15 residues. The CDR3 DNA follows: TGCGCCAGCAGCCGCTTAGACAGCGAGAATTCACCCCTCCACTTT. This codes for CASSRLDSENSPLHF.

This clonotype was seen many times. V gene TRBV6-2 or TRBV6-3 combines with J gene TRBJ2-7; either TRBD1 or TRBD2 may supply D (6 bases each). Germline CDR1 MNHEY, CDR2 SVGEGT. Trimming left V 4 bases short and J 2 bases short, with 12 bases between. This CDR3 region has 14 residues. The CDR3 DNA reads as TGTGCCAGCAGTTGGCGGGACACTCCCTACGAGCAGTACTTC. Translated, it gives CASSWRDTPYEQYF.

This rearrangement joins TRBV11-2 to TRBJ2-7; perhaps TRBD1 as D (6 bases). This CDR3 has 15 amino acids. Between the trimmed V and J ends, which lost 5 bases and 2 bases, there was a span of 16 bases. CDR1 is SGHAT and CDR2 is FQNNGV in the germline V gene. In DNA form, the CDR3 reads TGTGCCAGCAGCGAAATCAGGGGTCAGCCCTACGAGCAGTACTTC. Translating gives CASSEIRGQPYEQYF.

The rearrangement uses TRBV28 and TRBJ2-1, with 8 bases matching TRBD2. This CDR3 has 15 amino acids. Per the germline V gene, CDR1 is MDHEN and CDR2 is SYDVKM. Trimming removed 6 bases from V and 9 bases from J; junction bases left unmatched: 13. Here the CDR3 reads CASRPTAGALGEQFF. CDR3 in DNA: TGTGCCAGCAGACCAACAGCGGGGGCCCTCGGTGAGCAGTTCTTC.

This clonotype was seen repeatedly, ten times or more. J is TRBJ2-6 and V is TRBV28, with TRBD1 as a possible D gene (6 bases). This CDR3 spans 16 amino acids. The germline V gene has CDR1 MDHEN and CDR2 SYDVKM. The germline V and J ends were trimmed by 6 bases and 3 bases, with 15 bases remaining between them. The CDR3 nucleotides are TGTGCCAGCAGACCCTACCAGGGGCTTGGGGCCAACGTCCTGACTTTC. Translating gives CASRPYQGLGANVLTF.

This clonotype has more than one count but fewer than ten. This could be a read error, since a much larger clone is one nucleotide away. V gene TRBV7-2 combines with J gene TRBJ2-3, with TRBD2 matching over 8 bases. Germline V gene sequence: CDR1 SGHTA, CDR2 FQGNSA. The CDR3 runs 14 residues. This chain's CDR3 is CASSSWTSTDAQYF. CDR3 bases: TGTGCCAGCAGCTCCTGGACTAGCACAGATGCGCAGTATTTT. The variable domain in full, with the rest retrieved from reference TRBV7-2 and TRBJ2-3, is GAGVSQSPSNKVTEKGKDVELRCDPISGHTALYWYRQSLGQGLEFLIYFQGNSAPDKSGLPSDRFSAERTGGSVSTLTIQRTQQEDSAVYLCASSSWTSTDAQYFGPGTRLTVL.

This clonotype was seen a handful of times. The gene calls are TRBV18 and TRBJ1-6; D is uncertain. V lost 2 bases and J 0 bases, leaving 8 bases between the germline ends. Germline-derived CDR1 and CDR2 are KGHSH and LQKENI. The CDR3 sequence is 16 residues long. DNA for the CDR3: TGTGCCAGCTCACCAGAAATCAGCTCCTATAATTCACCCCTCCACTTT. Amino acid sequence: CASSPEISSYNSPLHF.

V is TRBV4-3 and J is TRBJ2-6; 8 bases are a match to TRBD2. This CDR3 is built from 20 residues. The germline gives CDR1 LGHNA, CDR2 YSLEER. The J segment lost 0 bases and the V segment lost 4 bases, leaving 14 bases of the junction unmatched. Written as DNA, the CDR3 is TGCGCCAGCAGCCTCGGTGGGCCTAGCGGGCTGAGCTCTGGGGCCAACGTCCTGACTTTC. Its protein is CASSLGGPSGLSSGANVLTF.

The V and J genes are TRBV7-8 and TRBJ2-7; perhaps TRBD1 as D (5 bases). Germline loops: CDR1 SGHVS, CDR2 FQNEAQ. Trimming left V 1 base short and J 3 bases short, with 7 bases between. The CDR3 loop spans 13 amino acids. The CDR3: CASSLDRLYEQYF. CDR3 DNA sequence: TGTGCCAGCAGCTTAGACAGGCTCTACGAGCAGTACTTC. The variable domain in full, with the rest retrieved from reference TRBV7-8 and TRBJ2-7, is GAGVSQSPRYKVAKRGQDVALRCDPISGHVSLFWYQQALGQGPEFLTYFQNEAQLDKSGLPSDRFFAERPEGSVSTLKIQRTQQEDSAVYLCASSLDRLYEQYFGPGTRLTVT.

This sequence joins TRBV7-8 and TRBJ2-1; TRBD2 matches 7 bases. The ends lost 5 bases at V and 7 bases at J; junction bases unmatched: 14. The CDR3 extends over 16 amino acids. Per germline, CDR1 SGHVS and CDR2 FQNEAQ. The CDR3 sequence is CASSPLRDYPVNEQFF. The CDR3 DNA is TGTGCCAGCAGCCCCCTCCGGGACTACCCCGTTAATGAGCAGTTCTTC.

This clonotype has just a few counts. The gene calls are TRBV7-2 and TRBJ2-7, with D unresolved. This CDR3 has 13 residues. The germline V gene encodes CDR1 SGHTA and CDR2 FQGNSA. Trimming stripped 5 bases from V and 3 bases from J, with 11 bases between. The CDR3 DNA reads as TGTGCCAGCAGCGTTAAAGACGGCTACGAGCAGTACTTC. It yields the protein CASSVKDGYEQYF.

This clonotype was observed a handful of times. The rearrangement uses TRBV5-6 and TRBJ2-2; D is possibly TRBD2 (6 bases). The V and J ends lost 2 bases and 1 base respectively, with 12 bases between them. This CDR3 has 16 amino acids. Germline CDR1 and CDR2: SGHDT and YYEEEE. CDR3 sequence reads: CASSFSGGLNTGELFF. The DNA of the CDR3 is TGTGCCAGCAGCTTTTCCGGGGGATTGAACACCGGGGAGCTGTTTTTT.